What follows is one T cell receptor beta chain and its context. The target antigen is unknown. Locally advanced or metastatic urothelial carcinoma affected all patients. Here immunoSEQ multiplex PCR was the method, and the copy in TCRdb shows in-frame clones only, minus some. The sample lists fewer than 25,000 clones, around nine tenths occurring once. These data are taken from a study of PD-L1 blockade in urothelial cancer. As for the study in general: When patients started atezolizumab around 2014, it was given at 1,200 mg intravenously every 3 weeks. Treatment start was followed by blood analysis at 3 weeks (second dose) and again at 6 weeks.

The CDR3 consists of 15 residues. Trimming took 2 bases from V and 8 from J; bases not matched to a gene: 5. CDR1 is SGHKS and CDR2 is YYEKEE in the germline V gene (reference sequence). Study findings and constraints: Pretreatment peripheral blood TCR clonality that fell below the median predicted better survival among the patients studied.

The receptor was derived from a man aged 50 or older with urothelial cancer. The specimen was PBMCs, collected around atezolizumab (anti-PD-L1) treatment. The J gene is TRBJ2-1, the V gene TRBV5-5; TRBD1 matches 12 bases. The CDR3, as DNA: TGTGCCAGCAGCTTCCCGGGACAGGGGGCCCATGAGCAGTTCTTC. This codes for CASSFPGQGAHEQFF.